This T cell receptor beta chain was obtained from a study of cytomegalovirus exposure and HLA in healthy donors. Broader study findings: Most subjects had HLA-A and HLA-B alleles reportedly predicted accurately by TCR beta sequences. Apart from CMV serostatus, no immune exposure information was available.

This PCR relied on a set of 60 Vbeta primers and 13 Jbeta primers. TCRdb's copy holds only in-frame clones and misses some; the assay was immunoSEQ multiplex PCR. The data hold a few hundred thousand clones, with 65% to 90% observed a single time. Participants comprised healthy donors of bone marrow. To note about this clone: Its antigen is not known.

Germline CDR1 MNHEY, CDR2 SMNVEV (reference sequence). CDR3 length equals 14 residues. V shed 7 bases, J shed 8 bases, and the junction held 7 bases outside the gene matches. The sequence derives from a girl aged 5 to 17 in good health and CMV-seronegative. Sequenced: PBMCs. This chain uses TRBV27 with TRBJ2-1; 11 bases are a match to TRBD1. The CDR3 DNA reads TGTGCCAGCAAAAGGACAGGGGGCTTGGATGAGCAGTTCTTC. Protein product: CASKRTGGLDEQFF.